Each of the 17 T cell receptor beta chains below was sequenced from the same sample in a study of a mutant IDH1 vaccine in newly diagnosed glioma. No antigens are known for them. The time point: week 11, during vaccination. It was 300 ug of mutant IDH1 20-mer peptide that made up each vaccine dose, given with topical imiquimod. Profiling relied on immunoSEQ multiplex PCR, and the TCRdb table lists in-frame clones only, not all of them. This repertoire shows about 64,000 clones, 84% found once; its top ten account for about 9.4%. This specimen consisted of PBMCs, obtained from a glioma patient whose treatment included an IDH1 peptide vaccine. These receptor sequences come from a woman in her forties or fifties with glioma.

V and J are TRBV9 and TRBJ1-5; 7 positions agree with TRBD1. This CDR3 contains 15 residues. Trimming at V came to 4 bases and at J to 2 bases, leaving 6 bases not matched to a gene. Germline V gene sequence: CDR1 SGDLS, CDR2 YYNGEE. CDR3 nucleotide sequence: TGTGCCAGCAGCCCCGGTGACAGGGGCAATCAGCCCCAGCATTTT. Translated: CASSPGDRGNQPQHF.

The gene calls are TRBV5-4 and TRBJ2-4; 7 bases are shared with TRBD2. The CDR3 consists of 17 residues. The trim removed 1 base at V and 0 bases at J, leaving 7 bases unmatched. The V gene's germline CDR1 is SGHNT and CDR2 YYREEE (reference sequence). CDR3 amino acids: CASSLQMGGGAKNIQYF. CDR3 in DNA: TGTGCCAGCAGCTTGCAGATGGGGGGGGGAGCCAAAAACATTCAGTACTTC.

Sample share makes this clone medium-sized. The rearrangement links TRBV10-3 to TRBJ1-5; D call uncertain. Germline-derived CDR1 and CDR2 are ENHRY and SYGVKD. V lost 2 bases to trimming and J lost 10 bases, with 12 bases between them. This CDR3 region has 13 residues. The CDR3 nucleotides are TGTGCCATCAGTGAGGGCGGCCTTACTCCCCAGCATTTT. Its translation: CAISEGGLTPQHF.

V gene TRBV4-3 combines with J gene TRBJ1-1; 11 positions agree with TRBD1. With V trimmed by 4 bases and J by 3 bases, 7 bases remained unmatched. The CDR3 has 16 residues. CDR1 is LGHNA, CDR2 YSLEER, per germline. The CDR3 nucleotides are TGCGCCAGCAGCCTTGGGACAGGGGGGGTGGACACTGAAGCTTTCTTT. It yields the protein CASSLGTGGVDTEAFF.

V gene TRBV5-1 combines with J gene TRBJ1-2; 10 bases map to TRBD1. The CDR3 is 14 residues long. Trimming removed 3 bases from V and 6 bases from J; junction bases left unmatched: 5. Germline V gene lookup returns CDR1 SGHRS and CDR2 YFSETQ. Here the CDR3 reads CASSSPGQGNGYTF. The CDR3 nucleotides are TGCGCCAGCAGCTCTCCGGGACAGGGGAATGGCTACACCTTC. Using reference TRBV5-1 and TRBJ1-2 for the parts outside the CDR3, the full variable domain is KAGVTQTPRYLIKTRGQQVTLSCSPISGHRSVSWYQQTPGQGLQFLFEYFSETQRNKGNFPGRFSGRQFSNSRSEMNVSTLELGDSALYLCASSSPGQGNGYTFGSGTRLTVV.

V and J are TRBV13 and TRBJ2-7; 10 bases map to TRBD1. Per germline, CDR1 PRHDT and CDR2 FYEKMQ (reference sequence). Trimming at V came to 1 base and at J to 7 bases, leaving 7 bases not matched to a gene. The CDR3 contains 15 residues. CDR3 in amino acids: CASSLAGTGDREQYF. The CDR3 DNA sequence: TGTGCCAGCAGCTTAGCCGGGACAGGGGATCGGGAGCAGTACTTC.

The chain employs TRBV14 and TRBJ1-2; D not certain. Trimming took off 3 bases at V and 8 bases at J, with 10 bases between the two ends. The CDR3 totals 12 residues. Germline values: CDR1 SGHDN, CDR2 FVKESK. The chain's CDR3 is CASSHNQNGYTF. The CDR3 DNA reads as TGTGCCAGCAGCCATAATCAAAACGGCTACACCTTC.

The chain recombines TRBV5-6 with TRBJ1-6; D gene ambiguous. The V gene lost 7 bases and the J gene lost 7 bases, with 18 bases spanning the gap. The CDR3 has 15 residues. In germline, CDR1 is SGHDT, CDR2 YYEEEE. CDR3 in amino acids: CASGLSGSPNSPLHF. The DNA of the CDR3 is TGTGCCAGCGGGCTTTCTGGATCTCCAAATTCACCCCTCCACTTT.

This clone was recorded only once. The chain has TRBV27 and TRBJ1-6; 9 positions agree with TRBD1. Looked up from germline, CDR1 is MNHEY and CDR2 is SMNVEV (reference sequence). The J segment lost 9 bases and the V segment lost 7 bases, leaving 13 bases of the junction unmatched. The CDR3 is made up of 16 amino acids. The CDR3 DNA reads TGTGCCAGCACCCTGTTGGGCGGGACAGGGTCTTCACCCCTCCACTTT. Translation gives CASTLLGGTGSSPLHF.

J is TRBJ2-5 and V is TRBV14; 14 nucleotides match TRBD2. Looked up from germline, CDR1 is SGHDN and CDR2 is FVKESK. Germline trimming cut 4 bases from V and 9 bases from J; bases unmatched to any gene: 10. This CDR3 spans 16 amino acids. CDR3 region: CASSPLGLAGAAAQYF. As DNA, the CDR3 is TGTGCCAGCAGCCCTTTGGGACTAGCGGGGGCAGCGGCCCAGTACTTC.

The chain uses TRBV5-1 and TRBJ2-7; maybe TRBD2 (5 bases). CDR3 length: 15 residues. Per the germline V gene, CDR1 is SGHRS and CDR2 is YFSETQ. V lost 0 bases, J lost 3 bases, and 13 bases lay in between. The CDR3 DNA reads as TGCGCCAGCAGCTTGGAAGGACTCCTCTACTACGAGCAGTACTTC. It is translated as CASSLEGLLYYEQYF.

The rearrangement joins TRBV9 to TRBJ2-5, with 10 bases lining up with TRBD1. Germline assignment: CDR1 SGDLS and CDR2 YYNGEE. With V trimmed by 0 bases and J by 5 bases, 4 bases remained unmatched. CDR3 length: 15 residues. CDR3 sequence (DNA): TGTGCCAGCAGCGTAGGACAGGGGGCGTGGGAGACCCAGTACTTC. Encoded protein: CASSVGQGAWETQYF. The variable domain in full, with the rest retrieved from reference TRBV9 and TRBJ2-5, is DSGVTQTPKHLITATGQRVTLRCSPRSGDLSVYWYQQSLDQGLQFLIQYYNGEERAKGNILERFSAQQFPDLHSELNLSSLELGDSALYFCASSVGQGAWETQYFGPGTRLLVL.

This chain uses TRBV5-1 with TRBJ1-2; D is possibly TRBD1 (6 bases). The CDR3 extends over 16 amino acids. Trimming shortened V by 3 bases and J by 1 base, and 16 bases separated the two germline ends. CDR1 SGHRS and CDR2 YFSETQ come from the germline V gene. The CDR3 loop is CASSYSTGTSNYGYTF. In DNA, the CDR3 is TGCGCCAGCAGCTACTCCACCGGGACAAGTAACTATGGCTACACCTTC.

The J gene is TRBJ1-5, the V gene TRBV19; no firm D call. Trimming removed 6 bases from V and 3 bases from J, with 15 bases in between. The CDR3 consists of 15 residues. Germline assignment: CDR1 LNHDA and CDR2 SQIVND (reference sequence). For the CDR3, the DNA is TGTGCCAGTAGATCGGGCGGCTTACTCAATCAGCCCCAGCATTTT. Translating gives CASRSGGLLNQPQHF.

The chain carries TRBV30 and TRBJ2-5; the match to TRBD2 covers 14 bases. The CDR3 covers 13 residues. V shed 8 bases and J 5 bases; nucleotides not matched to a gene: 4. Germline assignment: CDR1 GTSNPN and CDR2 SVGIG (reference sequence). CDR3 in DNA: TGTGCCAGGGGACTAGCGGGGGTGGAGACCCAGTACTTC. Its protein product is CARGLAGVETQYF.

The chain joins TRBV5-4 to TRBJ1-6; weak D call: TRBD1 (5 bases). V was trimmed by 0 bases and J by 8 bases, leaving 9 bases between them. CDR1 and CDR2 from the germline V gene are SGHNT and YYREEE (reference sequence). This CDR3 spans 14 amino acids. Here the CDR3 reads CASSLDGGDSPLHF. The CDR3 DNA sequence: TGTGCCAGCAGCTTGGACGGGGGGGATTCACCCCTCCACTTT. The full variable domain, its missing parts supplied by reference TRBV5-4 and TRBJ1-6, is ETGVTQSPTHLIKTRGQQVTLRCSSQSGHNTVSWYQQALGQGPQFIFQYYREEENGRGNFPPRFSGLQFPNYSSELNVNALELDDSALYLCASSLDGGDSPLHFGNGTRLTVT.

This rearrangement joins TRBV5-5 to TRBJ2-7; 11 bases map to TRBD1. The J segment lost 5 bases and the V segment lost 3 bases, leaving 7 bases of the junction unmatched. The CDR3 consists of 15 residues. Germline V CDR1 and CDR2: SGHKS, YYEKEE (reference sequence). CDR3 sequence: CASSSLDRGRDEQYF. In DNA, the CDR3 is TGTGCCAGCAGCTCACTGGACAGGGGGCGAGACGAGCAGTACTTC.